These T cell receptor beta chains were read from a single sample in a study of T cell repertoires in cytomegalovirus infection. MiXCR, applied by TCRdb to the reads, yields one record per CDR3 protein. This sample has 800,000 to 950,000 distinct CDR3 sequences; 32% occur once, and the top ten carry around 11%. Their antigens are not known. The sample was cultured CD8+ T cells from PBMCs, taken from culture after CMV antigen stimulation. Source of these receptors: a human donor in good health (CMV status not recorded). Some clones in this sample may be carry-over from other donors' samples. The CDR3 runs from the conserved cysteine through the conserved F or W. The D gene is left open where the match is weak. Rows give clone size only sometimes, using once, few, many, or a class for an expanded clone.

CATPKEGNNEQFF,TGTGCCACGCCTAAGGAGGGTAACAATGAGCAGTTCTTC,TRBJ2-1,.,few,TRBV6-1
CSARDSKDSDYEQYF,TGCAGTGCTAGAGATTCCAAGGACAGCGACTACGAGCAGTACTTC,TRBJ2-7,.,.,TRBV20-1
CASSVGGGMAKNIQYF,TGTGCCAGCAGCGTAGGGGGGGGGATGGCCAAAAACATTCAGTACTTC,TRBJ2-4,TRBD2,once,TRBV9
CASSPGRLWSPLHF,TGTGCCAGCAGTCCGGGACGACTTTGGTCACCCCTCCACTTT,TRBJ1-6,.,.,TRBV6-1
CSASPGEGAFRNIQYF,TGCAGTGCTAGCCCGGGGGAGGGGGCGTTCAGAAACATTCAGTACTTC,TRBJ2-4,.,.,TRBV20-1
CASSLHGALGTGELFF,TGTGCTAGCAGCCTTCATGGGGCCCTGGGGACCGGGGAGCTGTTTTTT,TRBJ2-2,.,.,TRBV7-7
CASSDRTGPYNEQFF,TGTGCCAGCAGCGACAGGACAGGCCCCTACAATGAGCAGTTCTTC,TRBJ2-1,TRBD1,.,TRBV9
CASSLAGTLYGAFF,TGTGCCAGCAGTTTAGCCGGGACCTTATATGGAGCTTTCTTT,TRBJ1-1,.,few,TRBV28
CASSQTTGGPTGELFF,TGTGCCAGCAGCCAGACGACAGGGGGACCGACCGGGGAGCTGTTTTTT,TRBJ2-2,TRBD1,.,TRBV4-1
CASSPTRGLEQYF,TGTGCCAGCAGCCCCACACGGGGGCTCGAGCAGTACTTC,TRBJ2-7,.,.,TRBV7-2
CASTNSGGSTDTQYF,TGTGCCAGCACCAATAGCGGGGGGTCCACAGATACGCAGTATTTT,TRBJ2-3,TRBD2,many,TRBV12-3/TRBV12-4
CASSLNAGVPTDTQYF,TGTGCCAGCAGCTTAAATGCGGGGGTTCCAACAGATACGCAGTATTTT,TRBJ2-3,TRBD2,.,TRBV7-6
CASSFRTDPSTDTQYF,TGTGCCAGCAGCTTCCGGACAGATCCTAGCACAGATACGCAGTATTTT,TRBJ2-3,.,.,TRBV5-4
CASGQGASTDTQYF,TGTGCCAGCGGACAGGGGGCTTCCACAGATACGCAGTATTTT,TRBJ2-3,TRBD1,few,TRBV19
CASSQDGTAITEAFF,TGCGCCAGCAGCCAAGATGGTACTGCCATCACTGAAGCTTTCTTT,TRBJ1-1,.,.,TRBV4-3
CASSLISEQGGNQPQHF,TGTGCCAGCAGCCTAATATCTGAACAGGGGGGGAATCAGCCCCAGCATTTT,TRBJ1-5,TRBD1,.,TRBV28
CASSLAYSGANTGELFF,TGTGCCAGCAGCTTAGCGTATAGCGGAGCGAACACCGGGGAGCTGTTTTTT,TRBJ2-2,.,.,TRBV7-9
CASNLGANTEAFF,TGTGCCAGCAACCTCGGGGCGAACACTGAAGCTTTCTTT,TRBJ1-1,.,.,TRBV5-5
CASSDTVYYSNQPQHF,TGTGCCAGCAGTGATACAGTTTATTATAGCAATCAGCCCCAGCATTTT,TRBJ1-5,.,few,TRBV6-1
CASSLGRGFSNQPQHF,TGTGCCAGCAGCCTAGGCCGGGGGTTTAGCAATCAGCCCCAGCATTTT,TRBJ1-5,.,many,TRBV7-6
CASSFSGPAFF,TGTGCCAGCAGTTTTTCAGGCCCAGCTTTCTTT,TRBJ1-1,.,few,TRBV28
CASSVGDRTGEQYF,TGTGCCAGCAGCGTAGGGGACAGGACGGGCGAGCAGTACTTC,TRBJ2-7,TRBD1,.,TRBV9
CAHEGIETQYF,TGTGCCCACGAGGGGATAGAGACCCAGTACTTC,TRBJ2-5,.,few,TRBV7-9
CASSLITTTEETQYF,TGTGCCAGCAGCTTGATCACTACCACAGAAGAGACCCAGTACTTC,TRBJ2-5,.,.,TRBV5-4
CASSLDGVDEQYF,TGCGCCAGCAGCTTGGACGGGGTCGACGAGCAGTACTTC,TRBJ2-7,.,.,TRBV5-1
CANSFAQGGIYGYTF,TGTGCCAACAGCTTCGCACAGGGAGGAATCTATGGCTACACCTTC,TRBJ1-2,.,.,TRBV11-2
CASSLRATSGGLSYNEQFF,TGTGCCAGCAGCTTAAGGGCGACTAGCGGGGGGCTCTCCTACAATGAGCAGTTCTTC,TRBJ2-1,TRBD2,many,TRBV7-3
CASSYRDRKSTDTQYF,TGTGCCAGCAGCTACCGGGACAGGAAAAGCACAGATACGCAGTATTTT,TRBJ2-3,TRBD1,few,TRBV7-2
CASSLSRQYGYTF,TGTGCCAGCAGTTTATCTAGGCAGTATGGCTACACCTTC,TRBJ1-2,.,.,TRBV12-3/TRBV12-4
CASSQGPRPLHQPQHF,TGCGCCAGCAGCCAAGGGCCCCGACCCCTCCATCAGCCCCAGCATTTT,TRBJ1-5,.,few,TRBV4-1
CASSLAHLAGGSRTGNEQFF,TGTGCCAGCAGCTTAGCGCACCTAGCGGGGGGTTCTCGTACAGGGAATGAGCAGTTCTTC,TRBJ2-1,TRBD2,.,TRBV7-6
CASSQDPGTANTIYF,TGCGCCAGCAGCCAAGATCCAGGGACTGCAAACACCATATATTTT,TRBJ1-3,.,.,TRBV4-3
CASSRVPRDTQYF,TGTGCTAGCAGCCGAGTCCCGCGGGATACGCAGTATTTT,TRBJ2-3,.,.,TRBV7-6
CASRYPLHF,TGTGCCAGCAGGTATCCCCTCCACTTT,TRBJ1-6,.,few,TRBV12-3/TRBV12-4
CASSTPGTGWVDEQFF,TGCGCCAGCAGCACGCCCGGGACAGGGTGGGTAGATGAGCAGTTCTTC,TRBJ2-1,TRBD1,few,TRBV5-1
CASSLMAFSTDTQYF,TGTGCCAGCAGCTTAATGGCGTTTAGCACAGATACGCAGTATTTT,TRBJ2-3,.,.,TRBV7-3
CASSQITGVRTEAFF,TGCGCCAGCAGCCAAATCACAGGGGTTCGGACTGAAGCTTTCTTT,TRBJ1-1,TRBD1,.,TRBV4-1
CAKLPVGGAADTQYF,TGTGCCAAACTCCCAGTCGGGGGCGCCGCAGATACGCAGTATTTT,TRBJ2-3,.,few,TRBV2
CASSQDSGRNQPQHF,TGCGCCAGCAGCCAAGATTCGGGGCGCAATCAGCCCCAGCATTTT,TRBJ1-5,.,.,TRBV4-1
CASSLTDRGTDTQYF,TGTGCCAGCAGTTTAACAGACAGGGGAACAGATACGCAGTATTTT,TRBJ2-3,TRBD1,few,TRBV12-3/TRBV12-4
CASSERTAGTDTQYF,TGCGCCAGCAGTGAAAGGACTGCTGGCACAGATACGCAGTATTTT,TRBJ2-3,.,.,TRBV10-2